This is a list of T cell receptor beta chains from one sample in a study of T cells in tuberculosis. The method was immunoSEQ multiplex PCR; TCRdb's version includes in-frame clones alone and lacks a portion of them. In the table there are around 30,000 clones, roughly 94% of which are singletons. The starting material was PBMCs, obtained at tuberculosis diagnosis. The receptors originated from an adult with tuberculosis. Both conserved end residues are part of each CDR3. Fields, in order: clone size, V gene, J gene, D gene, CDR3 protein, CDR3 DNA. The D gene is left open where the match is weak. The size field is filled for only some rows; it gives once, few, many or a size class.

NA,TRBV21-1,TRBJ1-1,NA,CASSNQDSHGAEAFF,TGTGCCAGCAGCAACCAAGACAGTCACGGCGCTGAAGCTTTCTTT
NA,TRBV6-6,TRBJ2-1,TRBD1,CASSSSGTGIGNEQFF,TGTGCCAGCAGTTCCTCCGGGACAGGGATCGGCAATGAGCAGTTCTTC
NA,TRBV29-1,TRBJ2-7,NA,CSAQRSGSSYEQYF,TGCAGCGCGCAACGGAGCGGAAGCTCCTACGAGCAGTACTTC
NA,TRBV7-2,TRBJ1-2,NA,CASSLRRPGWAYGYTF,TGTGCCAGCAGCTTACGGAGACCAGGGTGGGCCTATGGCTACACCTTC
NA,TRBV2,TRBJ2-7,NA,CASSGSYEQYF,TGTGCCAGTTCCGGGAGTTACGAGCAGTACTTC
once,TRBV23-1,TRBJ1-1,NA,CASSQGLSPPRGKAEAFF,TGCGCCAGCAGTCAAGGCCTCTCCCCCCCCCGGGGGAAGGCTGAAGCTTTCTTT
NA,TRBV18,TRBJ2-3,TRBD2,CASSPIMLAGDTDTQYF,TGTGCCAGCTCACCAATAATGCTAGCGGGAGACACAGATACGCAGTATTTT
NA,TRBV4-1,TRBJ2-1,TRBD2,CASSQDSAGGLFEQFF,TGCGCCAGCAGCCAAGATTCAGCGGGGGGGCTATTTGAGCAGTTCTTC
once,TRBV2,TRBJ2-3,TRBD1,CASSETPGGEQGGPDTQYF,TGTGCCAGCAGTGAAACCCCCGGAGGGGAACAGGGGGGACCAGATACGCAGTATTTT
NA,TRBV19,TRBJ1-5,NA,CASSIQAEGNQPQHF,TGTGCCAGTAGTATCCAAGCGGAGGGCAATCAGCCCCAGCATTTT
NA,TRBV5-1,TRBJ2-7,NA,CASSRQDSDEQYF,TGCGCCAGCAGCCGGCAGGATAGCGACGAGCAGTACTTC